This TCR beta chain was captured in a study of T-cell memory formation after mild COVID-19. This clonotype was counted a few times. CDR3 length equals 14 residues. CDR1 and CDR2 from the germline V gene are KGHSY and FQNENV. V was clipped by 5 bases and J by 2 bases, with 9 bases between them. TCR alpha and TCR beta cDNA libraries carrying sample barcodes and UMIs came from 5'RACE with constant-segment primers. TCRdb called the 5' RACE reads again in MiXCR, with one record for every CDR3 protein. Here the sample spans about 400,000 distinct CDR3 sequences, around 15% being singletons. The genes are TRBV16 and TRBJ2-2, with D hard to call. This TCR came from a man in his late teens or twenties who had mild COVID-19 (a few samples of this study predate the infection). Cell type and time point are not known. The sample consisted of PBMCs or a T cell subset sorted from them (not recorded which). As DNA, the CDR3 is TGTGCCAGCAGCGGCTATCTAAACACCGGGGAGCTGTTTTTT. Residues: CASSGYLNTGELFF. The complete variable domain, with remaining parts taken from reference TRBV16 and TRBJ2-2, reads GEEVAQTPKHLVRGEGQKAKLYCAPIKGHSYVFWYQQVLKNEFKFLISFQNENVFDETGMPKERFSAKCLPNSPCSLEIQATKLEDSAVYFCASSGYLNTGELFFGEGSRLTVL.